This TCR beta chain emerged from a study of CD8 T cells in ankylosing spondylitis. Study-wide findings and caveats: CD8+ by phenotype, disease-linked clones were relatively rare in peripheral blood. In ankylosing spondylitis blood, a motif of seven to nine highly homologous TCR beta variants appeared characteristic.

The V gene lost 0 bases and the J gene lost 7 bases, with 9 bases spanning the gap. Germline V lookup: CDR1 DFQATT, CDR2 SNEGSKA (reference sequence). The length of the CDR3 is 12 residues. TCRdb reprocessed the 5' RACE reads with MiXCR, giving one entry per CDR3 protein. The table lists over 75,000 distinct CDR3 sequences, approximately 9% of them singletons. At least ten counts were recorded for this clonotype. The antigen is undetermined. What was sequenced was blood, either unsorted or a sorted T cell fraction (not recorded which). This sequence originates from a male donor with ankylosing spondylitis or in good health (not recorded which). V and J are TRBV20-1 and TRBJ1-1; TRBD1 might be the D (6 bases). CDR3 loop: CSAREGGLEAFF. The CDR3, as DNA: TGCAGTGCTAGAGAAGGGGGTCTTGAAGCTTTCTTT.